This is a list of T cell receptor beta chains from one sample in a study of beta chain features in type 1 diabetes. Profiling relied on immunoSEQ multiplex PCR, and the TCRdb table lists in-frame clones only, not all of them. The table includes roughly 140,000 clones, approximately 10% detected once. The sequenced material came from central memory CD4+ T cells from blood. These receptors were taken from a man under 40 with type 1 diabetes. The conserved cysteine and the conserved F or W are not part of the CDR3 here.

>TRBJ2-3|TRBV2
ASSATQGDTQY
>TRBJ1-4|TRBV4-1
ASSPGANDEKLF
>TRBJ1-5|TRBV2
ASQETGDLSPQH
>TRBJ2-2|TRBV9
ASSAHQGTDTGELF
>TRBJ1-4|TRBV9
ASSVQGSWGEKLF
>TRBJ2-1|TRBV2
ASSEDFSEEQF
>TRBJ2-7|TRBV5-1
ASSLPGSPYEQY
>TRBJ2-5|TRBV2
ASRAGGGSETQY
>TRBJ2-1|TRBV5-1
ASSLAGGIEQF
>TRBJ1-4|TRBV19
ASSIGTGPEKLF
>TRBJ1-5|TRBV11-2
ASSNADRGNQPQH
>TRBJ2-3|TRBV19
ASRSPGGSDTQY
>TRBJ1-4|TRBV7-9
ASSPSGGKVGKLF
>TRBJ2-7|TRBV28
ASRETGTYEQY
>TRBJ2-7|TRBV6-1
ASSERDLYEQY
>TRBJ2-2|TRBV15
ATSREDGTSGNGELF
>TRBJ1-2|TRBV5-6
ASSGGQYGYT
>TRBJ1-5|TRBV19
ASSYREFNQPQH
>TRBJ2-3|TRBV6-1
ASSEVRGGTDTQY
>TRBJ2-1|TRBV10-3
AISGSYYNEQF
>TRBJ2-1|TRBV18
ASSPSTGGSYNEQF
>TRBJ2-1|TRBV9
ASSVAFDRGLHNEQF
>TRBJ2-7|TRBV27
ASSLLGQGAYEQY
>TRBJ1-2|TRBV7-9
ASSLLGRTYGYT
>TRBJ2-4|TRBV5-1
ASSPGGLAGANIQY
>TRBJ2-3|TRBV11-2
ASSYDSYTSTDTQY
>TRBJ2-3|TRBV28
ASSPLAGGIDTQY
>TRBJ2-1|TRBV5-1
ASRTGGGYNEQF
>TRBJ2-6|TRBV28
ASSPLSTGGPGANVLT
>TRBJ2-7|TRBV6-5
ASSSRQGAYEQY
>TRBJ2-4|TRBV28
ASSPIAGTSLGGIQY
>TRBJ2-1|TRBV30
AWSFPGTGRGEQF
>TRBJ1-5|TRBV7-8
ASSPFLSAPPAGTGHQPQH
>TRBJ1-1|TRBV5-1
ASSLSGATLNTEAF
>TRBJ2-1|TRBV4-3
ASRPGLAGYNEQF
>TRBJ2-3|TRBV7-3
ASSLGPLTRGDTQY
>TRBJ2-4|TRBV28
ASNLVRAGQY
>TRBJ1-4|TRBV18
ASSPLPQGAGDEKLF
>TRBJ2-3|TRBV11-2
ASSRPSGTQQY
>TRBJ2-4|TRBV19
ASSTSGRNIQY